Listed below are T cell receptor beta chains from one sample, sequenced in a study of identical twins. Each CDR3 protein gets one entry after TCRdb re-called the 5' RACE reads with MiXCR. The profile shows about 660,000 distinct CDR3 sequences, around 8.6% of them singletons. Another study also made use of these data, one on yellow fever vaccine responses in identical twins.

The sample comprised PBMCs. The receptor set was obtained from a woman aged 18-35 years in good health. CDR3s leave out the opening cysteine and the closing phenylalanine or tryptophan. Fields, in order: V gene, CDR3 length, CDR3 protein.

v_call: TRBV15; cdr3_length: 13; cdr3_aa: ATSRALERQGTQY
v_call: TRBV14; cdr3_length: 12; cdr3_aa: ASSQVTGNYGYT
v_call: TRBV7-9; cdr3_length: 12; cdr3_aa: ASSPNGVTDTQY
v_call: TRBV9; cdr3_length: 11; cdr3_aa: ASSPLTGRTQY
v_call: TRBV7-9; cdr3_length: 11; cdr3_aa: ASSRLGADTQY
v_call: TRBV30; cdr3_length: 12; cdr3_aa: AWRTRGVLYEQY
v_call: TRBV7-9; cdr3_length: 15; cdr3_aa: ASSLIPDSSSQETQY
v_call: TRBV27; cdr3_length: 13; cdr3_aa: ASSPLRDRGREQY
v_call: TRBV15; cdr3_length: 14; cdr3_aa: ATSRGGIAGPRTQY
v_call: TRBV18; cdr3_length: 10; cdr3_aa: ASSYGAAEAF
v_call: TRBV20-1; cdr3_length: 13; cdr3_aa: SARGSLSSYNEQF
v_call: TRBV28; cdr3_length: 13; cdr3_aa: ASSPGTSGGTLEY
v_call: TRBV15; cdr3_length: 16; cdr3_aa: ATSRGVVGGYPTDTQY
v_call: TRBV28; cdr3_length: 10; cdr3_aa: ASTPPGAGYT
v_call: TRBV2; cdr3_length: 10; cdr3_aa: ASSAWSNEQF
v_call: TRBV27; cdr3_length: 14; cdr3_aa: ASSLTGEGFADTQY
v_call: TRBV27; cdr3_length: 13; cdr3_aa: ASSLWASLSYEQY
v_call: TRBV12-3/TRBV12-4; cdr3_length: 12; cdr3_aa: ASSFMGYNSPLH